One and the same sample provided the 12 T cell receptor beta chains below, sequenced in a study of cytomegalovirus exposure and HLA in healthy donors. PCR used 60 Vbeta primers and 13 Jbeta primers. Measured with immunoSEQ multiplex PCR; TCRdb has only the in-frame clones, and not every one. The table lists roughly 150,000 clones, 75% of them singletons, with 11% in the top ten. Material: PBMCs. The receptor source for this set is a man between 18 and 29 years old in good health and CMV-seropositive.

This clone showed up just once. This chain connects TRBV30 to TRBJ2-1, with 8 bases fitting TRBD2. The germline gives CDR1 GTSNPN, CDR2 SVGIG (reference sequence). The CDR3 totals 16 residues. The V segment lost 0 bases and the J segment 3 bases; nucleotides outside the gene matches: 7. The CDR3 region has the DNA TGTGCCTGGAGTGTACCAACGGCGGGAGGCTACAATGAGCAGTTCTTC. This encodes CAWSVPTAGGYNEQFF.

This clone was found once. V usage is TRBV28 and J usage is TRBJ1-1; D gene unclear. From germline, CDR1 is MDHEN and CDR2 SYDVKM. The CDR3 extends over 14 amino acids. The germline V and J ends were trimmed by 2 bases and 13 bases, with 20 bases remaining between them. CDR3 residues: CASSLRGSGCYGFF. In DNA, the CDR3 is TGTGCCAGCAGTTTACGGGGTTCGGGTTGTTATGGTTTCTTT.

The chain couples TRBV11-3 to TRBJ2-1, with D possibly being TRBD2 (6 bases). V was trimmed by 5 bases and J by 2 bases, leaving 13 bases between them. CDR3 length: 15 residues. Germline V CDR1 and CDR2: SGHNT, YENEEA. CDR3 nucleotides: TGTGCCAGCAGCCGTAGCGGTCCCACCTACAATGAGCAGTTCTTC. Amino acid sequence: CASSRSGPTYNEQFF.

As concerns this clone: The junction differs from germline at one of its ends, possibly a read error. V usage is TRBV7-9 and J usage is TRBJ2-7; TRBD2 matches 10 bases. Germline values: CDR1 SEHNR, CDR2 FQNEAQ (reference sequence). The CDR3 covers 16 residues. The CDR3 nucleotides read TGTGCCTGCAGCTCCTTCTCCGGGACTAGCGCCTACGAGCGGTACTTC. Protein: CACSSFSGTSAYERYF. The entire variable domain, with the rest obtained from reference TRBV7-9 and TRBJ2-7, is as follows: DTGVSQNPRHKITKRGQNVTFRCDPISEHNRLYWYRQTLGQGPEFLTYFQNEAQLEKSRLLSDRFSAERPKGSFSTLEIQRTEQGDSAMYLCACSSFSGTSAYERYFGPGTRLTVT.

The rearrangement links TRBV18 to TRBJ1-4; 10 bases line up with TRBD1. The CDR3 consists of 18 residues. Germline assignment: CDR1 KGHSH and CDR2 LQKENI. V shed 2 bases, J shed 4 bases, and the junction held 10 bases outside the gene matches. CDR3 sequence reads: CASSPGTGVGIGNEKLFF. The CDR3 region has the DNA TGTGCCAGCTCACCAGGGACAGGGGTCGGAATTGGTAATGAAAAACTGTTTTTT.

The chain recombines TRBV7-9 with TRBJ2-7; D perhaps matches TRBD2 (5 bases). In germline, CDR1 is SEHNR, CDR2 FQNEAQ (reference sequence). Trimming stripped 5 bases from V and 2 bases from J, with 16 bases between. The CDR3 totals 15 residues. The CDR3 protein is CASSPQGGRAYEQYF. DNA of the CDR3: TGTGCCAGCAGCCCTCAAGGAGGAAGAGCCTACGAGCAGTACTTC.

This CDR3 is CASSPSGGGSGELFF. Written as DNA, the CDR3 is TGCGCCAGCAGCCCTAGCGGGGGAGGATCGGGGGAGCTGTTTTTT. The gene calls are TRBV5-1 and TRBJ2-2; 10 nucleotides line up with TRBD2. Per germline, CDR1 SGHRS and CDR2 YFSETQ. CDR3 size: 15 residues. With 4 bases clipped from V and 8 bases from J, the junction kept 8 bases outside the gene matches.

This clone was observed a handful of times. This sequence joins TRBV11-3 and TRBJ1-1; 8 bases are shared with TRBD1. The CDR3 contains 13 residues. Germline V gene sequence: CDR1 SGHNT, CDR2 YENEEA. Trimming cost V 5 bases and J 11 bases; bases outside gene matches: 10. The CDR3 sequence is CASSQATGVEAFF. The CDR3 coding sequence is TGTGCCAGCAGCCAAGCGACAGGGGTTGAGGCTTTCTTT.

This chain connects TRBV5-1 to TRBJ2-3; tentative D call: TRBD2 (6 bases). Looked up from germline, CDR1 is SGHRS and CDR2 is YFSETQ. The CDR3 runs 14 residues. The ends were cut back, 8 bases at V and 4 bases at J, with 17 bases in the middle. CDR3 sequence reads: CARLIAGLSDTQYF. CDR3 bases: TGCGCCAGACTGATCGCGGGGTTGTCAGATACGCAGTATTTT.

CDR3 coding DNA: TGTGCCAGCAGCTTAGGCTCTGGCGTTAGAGGCGAGCAGTACTTC. It encodes CASSLGSGVRGEQYF. The J gene is TRBJ2-7, the V gene TRBV13, with unresolved D. The CDR3 consists of 15 residues. The V end was cut by 0 bases, the J end by 6 bases, with 15 bases between. CDR1 PRHDT and CDR2 FYEKMQ come from the germline V gene (reference sequence).

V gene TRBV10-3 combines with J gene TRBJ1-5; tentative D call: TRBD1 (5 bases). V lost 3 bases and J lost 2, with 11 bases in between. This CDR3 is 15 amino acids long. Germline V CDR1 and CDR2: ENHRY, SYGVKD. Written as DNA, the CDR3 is TGTGCCATCAGTGATCAGGGCAGCGGCAATCAGCCCCAGCATTTT. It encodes CAISDQGSGNQPQHF.

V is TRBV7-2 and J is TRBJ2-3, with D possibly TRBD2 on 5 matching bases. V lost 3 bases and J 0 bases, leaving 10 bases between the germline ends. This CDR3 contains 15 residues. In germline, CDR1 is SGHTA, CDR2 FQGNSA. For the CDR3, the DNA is TGTGCCAGCAGCTTTGATTCGGGGAGCACAGATACGCAGTATTTT. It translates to CASSFDSGSTDTQYF.